Shown below are 8 T cell receptor beta chains from a single sample sequenced in a study of Ad26.COV2.S vaccination and SARS-CoV-2 variants. Treatment indicated: some 19 received Ad26.COV2.S at low or high dose, single or two shots; about 5 received placebo; per-sample allocation not given. The samples date from day 63 after the first vaccine or placebo injection. The data were produced by immunoSEQ multiplex PCR, yet TCRdb's version contains in-frame clones alone and is incomplete. The sample consists of about 350,000 clones, 88% of them appearing once. Sequencing was performed on peripheral blood, taken in a trial of Ad26.COV2.S vaccine versus placebo. The origin of the receptors is a person between 18 and 65 years old who received the Ad26.COV2.S COVID-19 vaccine or a placebo.

CDR3 protein: CAWSVHRGSNQPQHF. In nucleotides, the CDR3 is TGTGCCTGGAGTGTACACAGGGGTAGCAATCAGCCCCAGCATTTT. The V gene is TRBV30, the J gene TRBJ1-5; TRBD1 aligns across 7 bases. The CDR3 has 15 residues. V dropped 0 bases and J dropped 0; count of bases not matched to a gene: 2. Germline CDR1 and CDR2: GTSNPN and SVGIG (reference sequence).

The chain is built from TRBV19 and TRBJ1-4, with unresolved D. V lost 5 bases to trimming and J lost 8 bases, with 18 bases between them. CDR3 length: 15 residues. Germline V CDR1 and CDR2: LNHDA, SQIVND (reference sequence). CDR3 coding DNA: TGTGCCAGTAGTCCCCTCGACCGAAGAGAGGAAAAACTGTTTTTT. Residues: CASSPLDRREEKLFF.

This sequence joins TRBV30 and TRBJ1-1; D gene unclear. The V end lost 3 bases, the J end lost 6 bases, and 11 bases lay between the germline ends. This CDR3 has 12 amino acids. The germline V gene encodes CDR1 GTSNPN and CDR2 SVGIG (reference sequence). The CDR3 reads CAWRRVYSEAFF. CDR3 nucleotides: TGTGCCTGGAGAAGGGTTTACTCTGAAGCTTTCTTT. Based on the CDR3 plus reference TRBV30 and TRBJ1-1, the full variable domain is SQTIHQWPATLVQPVGSPLSLECTVEGTSNPNLYWYRQAAGRGLQLLFYSVGIGQISSEVPQNLSASRPQDRQFILSSKKLLLSDSGFYLCAWRRVYSEAFFGQGTRLTVV.

J is TRBJ1-3 and V is TRBV4-2; D is unresolved. The CDR3 extends over 14 amino acids. Between the trimmed V and J ends, which lost 0 bases and 2 bases, there was a span of 5 bases. Germline values: CDR1 LGHNA, CDR2 YNFKEQ. The CDR3, as DNA: TGTGCCAGCAGCCAAGAAGGGACTGGAAACACCATATATTTT. Amino acids: CASSQEGTGNTIYF.

This chain links TRBV11-2 with TRBJ2-5, with 10 nucleotides matching TRBD2. This CDR3 is 16 amino acids long. The V and J ends lost 5 bases and 5 bases, in that order; junction bases with no gene match: 11. The V gene's germline CDR1 is SGHAT and CDR2 FQNNGV. CDR3 protein: CASSHASGGWRETQYF. The CDR3 DNA is TGTGCCAGCAGCCATGCTAGCGGGGGATGGAGGGAGACCCAGTACTTC. The complete variable domain, with remaining parts taken from reference TRBV11-2 and TRBJ2-5, reads EAGVAQSPRYKIIEKRQSVAFWCNPISGHATLYWYQQILGQGPKLLIQFQNNGVVDDSQLPKDRFSAERLKGVDSTLKIQPAKLEDSAVYLCASSHASGGWRETQYFGPGTRLLVL.

The V call is TRBV14, the J call TRBJ2-2, with a tentative D call TRBD2 (6 bases). Germline-derived CDR1 and CDR2 are SGHDN and FVKESK. The ends were cut back, 2 bases at V and 1 base at J, with 11 bases in the middle. The CDR3 covers 16 residues. The chain's CDR3 is CASSQLGLQNTGELFF. The CDR3 DNA reads TGTGCCAGCAGCCAACTCGGACTACAGAACACCGGGGAGCTGTTTTTT.

The rearrangement uses TRBV7-6 and TRBJ2-5; 8 bases match TRBD1. Trimming at V came to 4 bases and at J to 4 bases, leaving 11 bases not matched to a gene. The CDR3 has 16 amino acids. Germline V gene sequence: CDR1 SGHVS, CDR2 FNYEAQ. CDR3 sequence reads: CASSSPDRGGRETQYF. As DNA, the CDR3 is TGTGCCAGCAGCTCCCCAGACAGGGGAGGCAGAGAGACCCAGTACTTC.

As for this clone: The sample holds other DNA sequences that translate to the same CDR3. The CDR3 is CASSVSGGADTQYF. CDR3 coding DNA: TGTGCCAGCAGCGTGAGCGGGGGGGCAGATACGCAGTATTTT. This rearrangement joins TRBV9 to TRBJ2-3, with 10 bases lining up with TRBD2. The germline gives CDR1 SGDLS, CDR2 YYNGEE. V was pared by 2 bases and J by 4 bases, with 1 base of the junction left unmatched. This CDR3 spans 14 amino acids. The full variable domain, with the rest looked up from reference TRBV9 and TRBJ2-3, is DSGVTQTPKHLITATGQRVTLRCSPRSGDLSVYWYQQSLDQGLQFLIQYYNGEERAKGNILERFSAQQFPDLHSELNLSSLELGDSALYFCASSVSGGADTQYFGPGTRLTVL.